This T cell receptor (beta chain) emerged from a study of T-cell memory formation after mild COVID-19. The V gene's germline CDR1 is SGHDT and CDR2 YYEEEE. This CDR3 is built from 14 residues. Losses at the gene ends were 5 bases for V and 2 bases for J; bases not matched to a gene: 4. This clonotype was found a few times. TCRdb processed the 5' RACE reads anew with MiXCR; each CDR3 protein has one entry. The table records some 410,000 distinct CDR3 sequences, more than 20% of them present only once. This TCR was sampled from an adult woman who had mild COVID-19 (a few samples of this study predate the infection). Cell type and time point are not known. Sequenced material: PBMCs or a T cell subset sorted from them (not recorded which). The chain carries TRBV5-6 and TRBJ2-1; 7 nucleotides agree with TRBD2. The CDR3 loop reads CASRPGGTYNEQFF. DNA for the CDR3: TGTGCCAGCAGGCCGGGAGGCACCTACAATGAGCAGTTCTTC.